These 32 T cell receptor beta chains originate from one sample sequenced in a study of shared clonotypes between healthy human individuals. Here immunoSEQ multiplex PCR was the method, and the copy in TCRdb shows in-frame clones only, minus some. The table lists around 940,000 clones, 76% of them singletons. The sample taken for sequencing was memory CD4+ T cells sorted from blood. Subset noted: CD45RA-negative fraction. These receptors were collected from a man aged 18 to 30 in good health.

The rearrangement links TRBV2 to TRBJ1-5; no definite D call. There are 15 residues in the CDR3. Between the trimmed V and J ends, which lost 7 bases and 0 bases, there was a span of 13 bases. CDR1 SNHLY and CDR2 FYNNEI come from the germline V gene. CDR3 residues: CASTDAVISNQPQHF. The CDR3 bases are TGTGCCAGCACCGACGCGGTGATTAGCAATCAGCCCCAGCATTTT.

This chain links TRBV7-2 with TRBJ1-4, with 7 bases matching TRBD1. This CDR3 has 15 amino acids. The V and J ends lost 5 bases and 3 bases, in that order; junction bases with no gene match: 6. Germline CDR1 SGHTA, CDR2 FQGNSA. The CDR3 reads CASSKTGVSNEKLFF. CDR3 in DNA: TGTGCCAGCAGCAAAACAGGGGTTTCTAATGAAAAACTGTTTTTT.

This chain joins TRBV5-1 and TRBJ2-1, with a possible D match to TRBD2 (6 bases). Germline CDR1 reads SGHRS; CDR2 reads YFSETQ. CDR3 size: 12 residues. The V and J ends lost 0 bases and 15 bases respectively, with 13 bases between them. Written as DNA, the CDR3 is TGCGCCAGCAGCTTGGGGCGGGATCTAGTGTTCTTC. Encoded protein: CASSLGRDLVFF.

The gene calls are TRBV30 and TRBJ2-1; a weak D match, TRBD2 (6 bases). The V gene lost 1 base and the J gene lost 6 bases, with 16 bases spanning the gap. In germline, CDR1 is GTSNPN, CDR2 SVGIG (reference sequence). The CDR3 is 15 amino acids. The CDR3 reads CAWSDWGEIRNEQFF. The DNA of the CDR3 is TGTGCCTGGAGTGATTGGGGGGAGATACGCAATGAGCAGTTCTTC. Filled out from reference TRBV30 and TRBJ2-1, the complete variable domain reads SQTIHQWPATLVQPVGSPLSLECTVEGTSNPNLYWYRQAAGRGLQLLFYSVGIGQISSEVPQNLSASRPQDRQFILSSKKLLLSDSGFYLCAWSDWGEIRNEQFFGPGTRLTVL.

The chain carries TRBV7-6 and TRBJ1-1; 10 bases align to TRBD1. V gave up 5 bases and J gave up 5 bases; unmatched junction bases: 2. Germline loops: CDR1 SGHVS, CDR2 FNYEAQ. The CDR3 runs to 13 residues. CDR3 sequence: CASSRQGATEAFF. For the CDR3, the DNA is TGTGCCAGCAGCCGACAGGGGGCAACTGAAGCTTTCTTT.

Worth noting for this clone: This sample also contains other DNA sequences that code for the same CDR3. The chain joins TRBV6-5 to TRBJ1-2; possible D gene TRBD1, 5 bases. The V gene's germline CDR1 is MNHEY and CDR2 SVGAGI. CDR3 length equals 13 residues. Trimming stripped 0 bases from V and 4 bases from J, with 6 bases between. The CDR3 is CASSYSRGYGYTF. DNA for the CDR3: TGTGCCAGCAGTTACTCGAGGGGCTATGGCTACACCTTC.

About this clone itself: Other DNA sequences in this sample translate to the same CDR3. The genes are TRBV6-6 and TRBJ2-6; no clear D gene. CDR1 is MNHNY, CDR2 SVGAGI, per germline (reference sequence). V lost 4 bases and J 2 bases, leaving 3 bases between the germline ends. The CDR3 totals 13 residues. The CDR3 DNA reads TGTGCCAGCAGTTCCCCTGGGGCCAACGTCCTGACTTTC. It translates to CASSSPGANVLTF.

This clone occurred once. This chain uses TRBV10-3 with TRBJ1-2; 10 nucleotides agree with TRBD1. Germline V gene sequence: CDR1 ENHRY, CDR2 SYGVKD. The CDR3 runs 16 residues. V gave up 3 bases and J gave up 4 bases; unmatched junction bases: 8. The DNA of the CDR3 is TGTGCCATCAGTGATGGGGGGACAGGGGCGATCTATGGCTACACCTTC. Translating gives CAISDGGTGAIYGYTF.

CDR3 region: CASKNGLAGSGELFF. CDR3 bases: TGCGCCAGCAAGAACGGACTAGCGGGATCCGGGGAGCTGTTTTTT. The V call is TRBV10-2, the J call TRBJ2-2, with 12 bases that match TRBD2. Germline CDR1 and CDR2: WSHSY and SAAADI. The CDR3 is made up of 15 amino acids. Germline trimming cut 7 bases from V and 6 bases from J; bases unmatched to any gene: 6.

The gene calls are TRBV30 and TRBJ1-2; D uncertain. With 1 base removed from V and 6 bases from J, the gap between germline ends came to 15 bases. The CDR3 loop spans 14 amino acids. Germline lookup yields CDR1 GTSNPN and CDR2 SVGIG (reference sequence). This CDR3 reads CAWSAGHGVHGYTF. The CDR3 DNA follows: TGTGCCTGGAGTGCAGGCCACGGGGTACATGGCTACACCTTC.

This sequence joins TRBV28 and TRBJ1-2; possible D gene TRBD1, 5 bases. Germline values: CDR1 MDHEN, CDR2 SYDVKM. CDR3 length: 12 residues. V was shortened by 7 bases and J by 7 bases, with 13 bases between the two germline ends. The CDR3 DNA is TGTGCCAGCAATTACGGGGCACGTGGCTACACCTTC. Protein: CASNYGARGYTF.

The gene calls are TRBV2 and TRBJ1-1; D is uncertain. The CDR3 runs to 10 residues. V lost 5 bases and J 4 bases, leaving 2 bases between the germline ends. Germline assignment: CDR1 SNHLY and CDR2 FYNNEI. DNA for the CDR3: TGTGCCAGCAGTTTCACTGAAGCTTTCTTT. This sequence encodes CASSFTEAFF.

V usage is TRBV13 and J usage is TRBJ2-7; the match to TRBD1 covers 7 bases. The germline CDR1 and CDR2 sequences are PRHDT and FYEKMQ (reference sequence). With V trimmed by 0 bases and J by 3 bases, 5 bases remained unmatched. CDR3 length: 15 residues. The CDR3 is CASSLGRGQNYEQYF. In nucleotides, the CDR3 is TGTGCCAGCAGCTTAGGCCGGGGACAGAACTACGAGCAGTACTTC.

This chain connects TRBV4-1 to TRBJ1-2, with TRBD1 as a possible D gene (6 bases). This CDR3 spans 15 amino acids. Looked up from germline, CDR1 is MGHRA and CDR2 is YSYEKL. The V end lost 0 bases, the J end lost 2 bases, and 10 bases lay between the germline ends. This chain's CDR3 is CASSQDDRRNYGYTF. CDR3 nucleotide sequence: TGCGCCAGCAGCCAAGATGACAGGAGAAACTATGGCTACACCTTC.

This rearrangement joins TRBV11-1 to TRBJ2-5; D call uncertain. The CDR3 extends over 14 amino acids. Looked up from germline, CDR1 is SGHAT and CDR2 is FQDESV (reference sequence). V was trimmed by 6 bases and J by 1 base, leaving 12 bases between them. CDR3 region: CASSKVAFQETQYF. The CDR3 nucleotides read TGTGCCAGCAGTAAGGTGGCATTCCAAGAGACCCAGTACTTC. Combining the CDR3 with reference TRBV11-1 and TRBJ2-5 gives the whole variable domain EAEVAQSPRYKITEKSQAVAFWCDPISGHATLYWYRQILGQGPELLVQFQDESVVDDSQLPKDRFSAERLKGVDSTLKIQPAELGDSAMYLCASSKVAFQETQYFGPGTRLLVL.

The chain uses TRBV19 and TRBJ1-3; D unresolved. Trimming took 0 bases from V and 0 from J, leaving 12 bases between them. CDR1 is LNHDA, CDR2 SQIVND, per germline (reference sequence). The CDR3 is 17 residues long. CDR3 residues: CASSIDLDGSSGNTIYF. The DNA for the CDR3 is TGTGCCAGTAGTATAGATTTAGACGGGAGCTCTGGAAACACCATATATTTT.

The J gene is TRBJ1-1, the V gene TRBV5-4; perhaps TRBD1 as D (6 bases). V was cut by 4 bases and J by 0 bases, with 16 bases left in between. The CDR3 is 16 residues long. CDR1 SGHNT and CDR2 YYREEE come from the germline V gene (reference sequence). CDR3 nucleotide sequence: TGTGCCAGCAGCCCCCCACCGGGACAAGTGAACACTGAAGCTTTCTTT. Translating gives CASSPPPGQVNTEAFF.

The chain has TRBV16 and TRBJ2-7; D assignment may be TRBD1 or TRBD2 (5 bases each). V was shortened by 3 bases and J by 0 bases, with 9 bases between the two germline ends. The CDR3 loop spans 14 amino acids. Germline V gene data show CDR1 as KGHSY and CDR2 as FQNENV. The chain's CDR3 is CASSQGTPSYEQYF. CDR3 DNA: TGTGCCAGCAGCCAGGGGACGCCCTCCTACGAGCAGTACTTC. The variable domain in full, with the rest retrieved from reference TRBV16 and TRBJ2-7, is GEEVAQTPKHLVRGEGQKAKLYCAPIKGHSYVFWYQQVLKNEFKFLISFQNENVFDETGMPKERFSAKCLPNSPCSLEIQATKLEDSAVYFCASSQGTPSYEQYFGPGTRLTVT.

The V gene is TRBV2, the J gene TRBJ2-3, with D unclear. CDR1 and CDR2 (germline): SNHLY, FYNNEI. V lost 1 base and J 7 bases, leaving 9 bases between the germline ends. This CDR3 is 13 amino acids long. Here the CDR3 reads CASSEGPSNTQYF. The CDR3 region has the DNA TGTGCCAGCAGTGAAGGACCGTCAAATACGCAGTATTTT.

This chain uses TRBV28 with TRBJ1-5; TRBD1 matches at 10 bases. Per germline, CDR1 MDHEN and CDR2 SYDVKM. With V trimmed by 5 bases and J by 4 bases, 5 bases remained unmatched. The CDR3 consists of 15 residues. CDR3 bases: TGTGCCAGCAGTGGCGCGGGACAGGGGAATCAGCCCCAGCATTTT. This translates into CASSGAGQGNQPQHF.

On this clone: This CDR3 is also generated by other DNA sequences in the sample. The chain employs TRBV6-1 and TRBJ1-2, with a tentative D call TRBD1 (5 bases). The ends were cut back, 6 bases at V and 2 bases at J, with 13 bases in the middle. Germline V CDR1 and CDR2: MNHNS, SASEGT. This CDR3 is 14 amino acids long. The CDR3 loop is CASSLTTANYGYTF. CDR3 bases: TGTGCCAGCAGCCTGACGACAGCAAACTATGGCTACACCTTC.

V usage is TRBV4-1 and J usage is TRBJ2-3; D perhaps matches TRBD1 (5 bases). Germline assignment: CDR1 MGHRA and CDR2 YSYEKL. The CDR3 contains 12 residues. V lost 2 bases and J lost 6, with 6 bases in between. The CDR3 protein is CASSQNRDTQYF. The CDR3 DNA follows: TGCGCCAGCAGCCAAAACAGGGATACGCAGTATTTT.

The gene calls are TRBV30 and TRBJ2-3, with D unresolved. Per the germline V gene, CDR1 is GTSNPN and CDR2 is SVGIG (reference sequence). CDR3 length: 13 residues. V dropped 0 bases and J dropped 2 bases, with 6 bases sitting between them. CDR3 sequence (DNA): TGTGCCTGGAGTGTACTACTCACAGATACGCAGTATTTT. This gives the protein CAWSVLLTDTQYF. The entire variable domain, with the rest obtained from reference TRBV30 and TRBJ2-3, is as follows: SQTIHQWPATLVQPVGSPLSLECTVEGTSNPNLYWYRQAAGRGLQLLFYSVGIGQISSEVPQNLSASRPQDRQFILSSKKLLLSDSGFYLCAWSVLLTDTQYFGPGTRLTVL.

The sample holds one count of this clone. This chain connects TRBV18 to TRBJ1-1; D is unresolved. The CDR3 is 16 amino acids. Germline CDR1 KGHSH, CDR2 LQKENI. Trimming removed 1 base from V and 2 bases from J, with 14 bases in between. CDR3 loop: CASSPLRPTLNTEAFF. CDR3 DNA: TGTGCCAGCTCACCACTTAGGCCGACTCTTAACACTGAAGCTTTCTTT.

The CDR3 here is CASSPRSNSYNEQFF. DNA for the CDR3: TGTGCCAGCAGCCCCCGGTCCAACTCCTACAATGAGCAGTTCTTC. The V gene is TRBV7-2, the J gene TRBJ2-1; D unresolved. V shed 5 bases and J shed 0 bases, with 11 bases lying between them. From germline, CDR1 is SGHTA and CDR2 FQGNSA. The CDR3 runs to 15 residues. Complete variable domain (other parts from reference TRBV7-2 and TRBJ2-1): GAGVSQSPSNKVTEKGKDVELRCDPISGHTALYWYRQSLGQGLEFLIYFQGNSAPDKSGLPSDRFSAERTGGSVSTLTIQRTQQEDSAVYLCASSPRSNSYNEQFFGPGTRLTVL.

V is TRBV9 and J is TRBJ1-4, with D hard to call. This CDR3 spans 15 amino acids. V lost 5 bases and J 1 base, leaving 12 bases between the germline ends. The germline gives CDR1 SGDLS, CDR2 YYNGEE. CDR3 sequence: CASSFSPETNEKLFF. Written as DNA, the CDR3 is TGTGCCAGCAGTTTCAGCCCGGAAACTAATGAAAAACTGTTTTTT.

The V gene is TRBV5-1, the J gene TRBJ1-2, with D hard to call. The CDR3 is 15 amino acids. Between the trimmed V and J ends, which lost 5 bases and 2 bases, there was a span of 16 bases. Germline assignment: CDR1 SGHRS and CDR2 YFSETQ. The DNA of the CDR3 is TGCGCCAGCAGATTTCCGACCCCGGGGAACTATGGCTACACCTTC. Its translation: CASRFPTPGNYGYTF.

This sequence joins TRBV10-3 and TRBJ2-7; 9 positions match TRBD2. Trimming cost V 6 bases and J 3 bases; bases outside gene matches: 6. CDR1 and CDR2 from the germline V gene are ENHRY and SYGVKD. The CDR3 is made up of 14 amino acids. The CDR3 region is CAIRSGGPDYEQYF. In DNA form, the CDR3 reads TGTGCCATCAGGAGCGGGGGGCCCGACTACGAGCAGTACTTC.

This chain's CDR3 is CASSRGAANYGYTF. Written as DNA, the CDR3 is TGTGCCAGCTCCCGGGGGGCGGCTAACTATGGCTACACCTTC. V gene TRBV27 combines with J gene TRBJ1-2; possibly TRBD1 for D (6 bases). Germline CDR1 reads MNHEY; CDR2 reads SMNVEV (reference sequence). The CDR3 sequence is 14 residues long. V lost 8 bases and J 0 bases, leaving 13 bases between the germline ends.

This clone was counted a few times. The CDR3 nucleotides read TGTGCCAGCAGCTTGCGTCCGGCAGATACGCAGTATTTT. Amino acids: CASSLRPADTQYF. The rearrangement links TRBV7-2 to TRBJ2-3; D uncertain. The CDR3 sequence is 13 residues long. The ends were cut back, 3 bases at V and 4 bases at J, with 8 bases in the middle. Germline V gene data show CDR1 as SGHTA and CDR2 as FQGNSA. The entire variable domain, with the rest obtained from reference TRBV7-2 and TRBJ2-3, is as follows: GAGVSQSPSNKVTEKGKDVELRCDPISGHTALYWYRQSLGQGLEFLIYFQGNSAPDKSGLPSDRFSAERTGGSVSTLTIQRTQQEDSAVYLCASSLRPADTQYFGPGTRLTVL.

The V call is TRBV7-2, the J call TRBJ2-7; D not resolved. Germline V gene data show CDR1 as SGHTA and CDR2 as FQGNSA. CDR3 length equals 13 residues. V was trimmed by 2 bases and J by 3 bases, leaving 8 bases between them. CDR3 DNA: TGTGCCAGCAGCTTACTCGAAGGCTACGAGCAGTACTTC. This translates into CASSLLEGYEQYF.

V is TRBV6-1 and J is TRBJ1-5; D unresolved. Trimming stripped 1 base from V and 7 bases from J, with 11 bases between. The germline V gene encodes CDR1 MNHNS and CDR2 SASEGT. This CDR3 contains 14 residues. The CDR3 DNA reads as TGTGCCAGCAGTGAAGGGGTCGGAGCCCAGCCCCAGCATTTT. It is translated as CASSEGVGAQPQHF.